This TCR beta chain is drawn from a study of somatic mutations in cytotoxic T cells in rheumatoid arthritis. In regard to this clone: What it binds is not known.

Purity of the CD4+ and CD8+ cells, isolated by positive magnetic bead selection, was checked by flow cytometry. This table comes from immunoSEQ multiplex PCR, and its TCRdb copy is limited to in-frame clones, with some not included. The sample has about 6,700 clones, roughly 70% seen once. Whole-study findings and limits: Just what the expanded CD8+ clones targeted, in terms of antigens, remained unknown.

This CDR3 contains 18 residues. Per germline, CDR1 SGHVS and CDR2 FQNEAQ. V was pared by 5 bases and J by 0 bases, with 16 bases of the junction left unmatched. J is TRBJ2-7 and V is TRBV7-8; 7 nucleotides agree with TRBD1. Sequenced sample: CD8+ T cells sorted from blood. The receptor's source is a man between 35 and 55 years old in good health. CDR3 bases: TGTGCCAGCAGCGAGTATTATCCCGGGACAGACTTCTCCTACGAGCAGTACTTC. Translating gives CASSEYYPGTDFSYEQYF.